Each of the 26 T cell receptor beta chains below was sequenced from the same sample in a study of shared clonotypes between healthy human individuals. TCRdb keeps only in-frame clones here, not all; method: immunoSEQ multiplex PCR. Of about 460,000 clones in the sample, around 77% were seen once. The sequenced material came from PBMCs. The source is a woman aged 40-49 years in good health. Some clones in this sample may be carry-over from other donors' samples.

V gene TRBV28 combines with J gene TRBJ1-4, with a possible D match to TRBD1 (5 bases). CDR1 is MDHEN and CDR2 is SYDVKM in the germline V gene. The CDR3 runs to 14 residues. V dropped 6 bases and J dropped 8 bases, with 16 bases sitting between them. This CDR3 is CASSWGTVREKLFF. For the CDR3, the DNA is TGTGCCAGCAGCTGGGGGACGGTCAGGGAAAAACTGTTTTTT.

This clone was seen only once. The same CDR3 also results from other DNA sequences found in this sample. V and J are TRBV30 and TRBJ2-1; 8 nucleotides match TRBD2. CDR1 is GTSNPN, CDR2 SVGIG, per germline (reference sequence). V was pared by 4 bases and J by 4 bases, with 6 bases of the junction left unmatched. The CDR3 loop spans 14 amino acids. CDR3 nucleotides: TGTGCCTGGACTCCCGGACTAGCTTACAATGAGCAGTTCTTC. Translation gives CAWTPGLAYNEQFF. The complete variable domain, with remaining parts taken from reference TRBV30 and TRBJ2-1, reads SQTIHQWPATLVQPVGSPLSLECTVEGTSNPNLYWYRQAAGRGLQLLFYSVGIGQISSEVPQNLSASRPQDRQFILSSKKLLLSDSGFYLCAWTPGLAYNEQFFGPGTRLTVL.

V is TRBV28 and J is TRBJ2-3; D is possibly TRBD2 (5 bases). Germline values: CDR1 MDHEN, CDR2 SYDVKM. This CDR3 is 14 amino acids long. V was clipped by 6 bases and J by 3 bases, with 13 bases between them. The CDR3 bases are TGTGCCAGCAGCCCCGCCGGGGTGACAGATACGCAGTATTTT. Translation gives CASSPAGVTDTQYF. The complete variable domain, with remaining parts taken from reference TRBV28 and TRBJ2-3, reads DVKVTQSSRYLVKRTGEKVFLECVQDMDHENMFWYRQDPGLGLRLIYFSYDVKMKEKGDIPEGYSVSREKKERFSLILESASTNQTSMYLCASSPAGVTDTQYFGPGTRLTVL.

This clone came up a few times. The gene calls are TRBV9 and TRBJ2-7; the D gene is possibly TRBD2 (5 bases). There are 16 residues in the CDR3. Trimming cost V 4 bases and J 7 bases, with 24 bases left between them. Germline V gene lookup returns CDR1 SGDLS and CDR2 YYNGEE. The CDR3 spells CASSPVAGYRGGEQYF. The CDR3 region has the DNA TGTGCCAGCAGCCCCGTGGCGGGCTATCGCGGTGGTGAGCAGTACTTC.

This clone was detected ten times or more. Given a far larger clone just one base away, this is likely a sequencing read error. At the DNA level, this CDR3 is encoded by other sequences in the same sample as well. The J gene is TRBJ1-1, the V gene TRBV29-1; unclear D gene. The ends were cut back, 4 bases at V and 1 base at J, with 13 bases in the middle. The V gene's germline CDR1 is SQVTM and CDR2 ANQGSEA. This CDR3 has 14 amino acids. The CDR3 sequence: CSVASGASNTEAFF. DNA for the CDR3: TGCAGCGTTGCCTCCGGAGCGTCGAACACTGAAGCTTTCTTT.

This clone has only one observation. The J gene is TRBJ2-5, the V gene TRBV7-9; TRBD2 is a possible D gene (6 bases). The V end was cut by 6 bases, the J end by 5 bases, with 22 bases between. This CDR3 is built from 16 residues. Per the germline V gene, CDR1 is SEHNR and CDR2 is FQNEAQ (reference sequence). CDR3 sequence (DNA): TGTGCCAGCAGTCGATCCCCGGGGCGGGATTTGGAGACCCAGTACTTC. Amino acid sequence: CASSRSPGRDLETQYF.

The chain recombines TRBV19 with TRBJ1-1; D is perhaps TRBD1 (6 bases). Trimming took 3 bases from V and 0 from J, leaving 11 bases between them. CDR3 length: 15 residues. Looked up from germline, CDR1 is LNHDA and CDR2 is SQIVND (reference sequence). The CDR3 DNA sequence: TGTGCCAGTAGTATCCAGGGGCGCATGAACACTGAAGCTTTCTTT. Translation gives CASSIQGRMNTEAFF.

On this clone itself: A far larger clone is one base from this, pointing to a likely read error. The CDR3 DNA reads TGTGCCCAAAATACCTGTCGACTGAACCAAGAGACCCAGTACTTC. Its translation is CAQNTCRLNQETQYF. This rearrangement joins TRBV30 to TRBJ2-5, with D unresolved. The CDR3 is made up of 15 amino acids. V gave up 8 bases and J gave up 0 bases, with 19 bases separating them. The germline CDR1 and CDR2 sequences are GTSNPN and SVGIG (reference sequence).

The chain joins TRBV18 to TRBJ2-1, with D perhaps matching TRBD1 (5 bases). In germline, CDR1 is KGHSH, CDR2 LQKENI. Between the trimmed V and J ends, which lost 2 bases and 5 bases, there was a span of 13 bases. This CDR3 spans 15 amino acids. The CDR3 nucleotides read TGTGCCAGCTCACCAGGGCAGGGCGTCAACAATGAGCAGTTCTTC. This codes for CASSPGQGVNNEQFF.

The J gene is TRBJ1-1, the V gene TRBV4-3, with 7 bases that match TRBD1. The J segment lost 5 bases and the V segment lost 0 bases, leaving 3 bases of the junction unmatched. CDR1 LGHNA and CDR2 YSLEER come from the germline V gene. The CDR3 has 14 residues. Here the CDR3 reads CASSQDAGGTEAFF. CDR3 sequence (DNA): TGCGCCAGCAGCCAAGATGCAGGGGGGACTGAAGCTTTCTTT.

This clone was seen more than once but under ten times. The V gene is TRBV7-2, the J gene TRBJ1-4; 9 nucleotides agree with TRBD1. Germline V gene data show CDR1 as SGHTA and CDR2 as FQGNSA. The CDR3 is 13 residues long. The trim removed 3 bases at V and 8 bases at J, leaving 1 base unmatched. CDR3 sequence (DNA): TGTGCCAGCAGCTTTACAGGGGGCGAAAAACTGTTTTTT. Translated, it gives CASSFTGGEKLFF.

The CDR3 nucleotides read TGCAGCGTTCGAGGCGGGAGGTTCAATGAGCAGTTCTTC. Amino acids: CSVRGGRFNEQFF. This chain connects TRBV29-1 to TRBJ2-1; 8 nucleotides agree with TRBD2. V trimming: 5 bases; J trimming: 6 bases; junction bases outside the gene matches: 6. This CDR3 is 13 amino acids long. Per germline, CDR1 SQVTM and CDR2 ANQGSEA.

In its sample, this clone was seen once. The gene calls are TRBV7-8 and TRBJ1-1; D is ambiguous. This CDR3 region has 16 residues. Germline V CDR1 and CDR2: SGHVS, FQNEAQ. V shed 7 bases and J shed 1 base, with 19 bases lying between them. The CDR3 DNA follows: TGTGCCAGCACCATCGTCAGACACCGCGCGAACACTGAAGCTTTCTTT. Its translation is CASTIVRHRANTEAFF.

In this sample, this clone turned up a few times. The chain joins TRBV27 to TRBJ1-1; D is undetermined. The CDR3 is 14 amino acids. Germline CDR1 reads MNHEY; CDR2 reads SMNVEV (reference sequence). The V end lost 4 bases, the J end lost 3 bases, and 12 bases lay between the germline ends. CDR3 amino acids: CASSSRERDTEAFF. The CDR3 region has the DNA TGTGCCAGCAGTTCCCGGGAGAGGGACACTGAAGCTTTCTTT.

On this clone itself: This sequence is one base from a far larger clone and is likely a read error. The sample carries other DNA sequences with the same CDR3. This sequence joins TRBV6-4 and TRBJ2-6; 8 nucleotides match TRBD2. Germline V lookup: CDR1 MRHNA, CDR2 SNTAGT. The CDR3 has 15 amino acids. The CDR3 loop is CASAAGAAGANVLTF. The DNA of the CDR3 is TGCGCCAGCGCAGCGGGAGCTGCTGGGGCCAACGTCCTGACTTTC.

The rearrangement joins TRBV11-2 to TRBJ1-1; weak D call: TRBD1 (5 bases). The CDR3 covers 12 residues. V shed 4 bases and J shed 10 bases, with 13 bases lying between them. In germline, CDR1 is SGHAT, CDR2 FQNNGV. In DNA, the CDR3 is TGTGCCAGCAGCTGGTCCGGGGGACGAGCTTTCTTT. Its protein product is CASSWSGGRAFF.

A single count supports this clone. This rearrangement joins TRBV11-2 to TRBJ2-7; D might be TRBD2 (6 bases). CDR3 size: 15 residues. Between the trimmed V and J ends, which lost 4 bases and 6 bases, there was a span of 19 bases. Germline loops: CDR1 SGHAT, CDR2 FQNNGV. This CDR3 is CASSWGVGDQPEQYF. The CDR3 region has the DNA TGTGCCAGCAGCTGGGGGGTCGGGGATCAGCCCGAGCAGTACTTC.

CDR3 nucleotides: TGCGCCAGCAGCCAAGATGGACTAGTCGAGACCCAGTACTTC. Translating it yields CASSQDGLVETQYF. This sequence joins TRBV4-1 and TRBJ2-5, with 7 nucleotides matching TRBD2. Losses at the gene ends were 0 bases for V and 5 bases for J; bases not matched to a gene: 3. This CDR3 contains 14 residues. Germline CDR1 MGHRA, CDR2 YSYEKL.

A word on this clone: A read error is the likely source, as a far larger clone sits one nucleotide away. The V gene is TRBV4-1, the J gene TRBJ2-7; TRBD1 matches 7 bases. The CDR3 is 14 amino acids. Germline V lookup: CDR1 MGHRA, CDR2 YSYEKL. V dropped 5 bases and J dropped 4; count of bases not matched to a gene: 8. CDR3 in amino acids: CASSFGAGGYEQYF. The CDR3 DNA reads as TGCGCCAGCAGCTTCGGGGCAGGGGGATACGAGCAGTACTTC.

V is TRBV7-6 and J is TRBJ2-6, with D hard to call. Germline V gives CDR1 SGHVS, CDR2 FNYEAQ. The CDR3 runs 18 residues. Trimming shortened V by 1 base and J by 0 bases, and 13 bases separated the two germline ends. The CDR3 coding sequence is TGTGCCAGCAGCTTAGACCGGCCTTCGAGCTCTGGGGCCAACGTCCTGACTTTC. Translation gives CASSLDRPSSSGANVLTF. Together with reference TRBV7-6 and TRBJ2-6, the CDR3 gives the full variable domain: GAGVSQSPRYKVTKRGQDVALRCDPISGHVSLYWYRQALGQGPEFLTYFNYEAQQDKSGLPNDRFSAERPEGSISTLTIQRTEQRDSAMYRCASSLDRPSSSGANVLTFGAGSRLTVL.

Many counts were recorded for this clone. The chain couples TRBV7-2 to TRBJ2-2; 10 bases agree with TRBD2. This CDR3 region has 18 residues. V dropped 1 base and J dropped 4; count of bases not matched to a gene: 9. Germline CDR1 is SGHTA and CDR2 is FQGNSA. This CDR3 reads CASSLGPSGSRGTGELFF. The CDR3 nucleotides are TGTGCCAGCAGCTTAGGACCTAGCGGGAGTAGGGGCACCGGGGAGCTGTTTTTT.

The genes are TRBV7-3 and TRBJ2-5; D call uncertain. CDR3 length: 13 amino acids. V shed 2 bases and J shed 0 bases, with 4 bases lying between them. From germline, CDR1 is SGHTA and CDR2 FQGTGA. The CDR3, as DNA: TGTGCCAGCAGCTTACGGAACCAAGAGACCCAGTACTTC. As protein: CASSLRNQETQYF.

The V and J genes are TRBV7-3 and TRBJ2-3; D not certain. Per the germline V gene, CDR1 is SGHTA and CDR2 is FQGTGA. The CDR3 totals 14 residues. With 2 bases removed from V and 2 bases from J, the gap between germline ends came to 8 bases. The DNA for the CDR3 is TGTGCCAGCAGCTTAGGGTTCGACACAGATACGCAGTATTTT. Translating gives CASSLGFDTDTQYF.

This chain uses TRBV6-5 with TRBJ2-7; TRBD2 aligns across 11 bases. The CDR3 length is 15 residues. J was trimmed by 3 bases and V by 1 base; bases with no gene match: 2. CDR1 is MNHEY, CDR2 SVGAGI, per germline. This CDR3 is CASSYFLAGGYEQYF. CDR3 sequence (DNA): TGTGCCAGCAGTTACTTCCTAGCGGGAGGCTACGAGCAGTACTTC.

This rearrangement joins TRBV28 to TRBJ1-1; D call uncertain. Germline V gene sequence: CDR1 MDHEN, CDR2 SYDVKM. V was pared by 5 bases and J by 9 bases, with 10 bases between. The length of the CDR3 is 11 residues. The CDR3 loop reads CASSNPEKAFF. For the CDR3, the DNA is TGTGCCAGCAGTAATCCTGAAAAAGCTTTCTTT.

This clone is a singleton in its sample. A far larger clone lies a single base away; this is likely a read error. The rearrangement links TRBV27 to TRBJ1-2; D gene uncertain. Germline V CDR1 and CDR2: MNHEY, SMNVEV (reference sequence). This CDR3 is built from 14 residues. DNA for the CDR3: TGTGTCAGCAGTTTAAGACCGGGAAACTATGGCTACACCTTC. It encodes CVSSLRPGNYGYTF.